Listed below are T cell receptor beta chains from one sample, sequenced in a study of T cell repertoires in cytomegalovirus infection. Their target antigens are unknown. In TCRdb, the reads were re-called with MiXCR into one record per CDR3 protein. The sample lists approximately 220,000 distinct CDR3 sequences, about 39% occurring once. The source was CD8+ T cells from cultured PBMCs, collected from culture after CMV antigen stimulation. The receptors here all came from a human donor in good health (CMV status not recorded). Some clones in this sample may be carry-over from other donors' samples. Both conserved end residues are part of each CDR3. Fields, in order: D gene, J gene, V gene, clone size, CDR3 length, CDR3 DNA, CDR3 protein. The D gene is left open where the match is weak. Clone size is shown for a subset of rows, as once, few, many or a class of expanded clone.

D gene: .; J gene: TRBJ1-1; V gene: TRBV12-3/TRBV12-4; clone size: .; CDR3 length: 15; CDR3 DNA: TGTGCCAGCAGTTATACGGATCAGGTCATCGCTGAAGCTTTCTTT; CDR3 protein: CASSYTDQVIAEAFF
D gene: .; J gene: TRBJ2-2; V gene: TRBV7-8; clone size: many; CDR3 length: 14; CDR3 DNA: TGTGCCAGCAGCTTGAAACTAGCTGGCGGGGAGCTGTTTTTT; CDR3 protein: CASSLKLAGGELFF
D gene: .; J gene: TRBJ2-6; V gene: TRBV4-3; clone size: .; CDR3 length: 15; CDR3 DNA: TGCGCCAGCAGCCATGGAGGGACGGGGGCCAACGTCCTGACTTTC; CDR3 protein: CASSHGGTGANVLTF
D gene: .; J gene: TRBJ2-5; V gene: TRBV4-1; clone size: .; CDR3 length: 12; CDR3 DNA: TGCGCCAGCAGCCAAAGGGGGGAGACCCAGTACTTC; CDR3 protein: CASSQRGETQYF
D gene: .; J gene: TRBJ2-1; V gene: TRBV18; clone size: once; CDR3 length: 15; CDR3 DNA: TGTGCCAGCTCCCAACAGGGATTCTCCTACAATGAGCAGTTCTTC; CDR3 protein: CASSQQGFSYNEQFF
D gene: .; J gene: TRBJ2-1; V gene: TRBV7-2; clone size: many; CDR3 length: 12; CDR3 DNA: TGTGCCAGCAGCTTAGTTGTACATGAGCAGTTCTTC; CDR3 protein: CASSLVVHEQFF
D gene: TRBD2; J gene: TRBJ2-1; V gene: TRBV7-9; clone size: many; CDR3 length: 14; CDR3 DNA: TGTGCCAGCAGCTTCCAGCGGGGATACAATGAGCAGTTCTTC; CDR3 protein: CASSFQRGYNEQFF
D gene: .; J gene: TRBJ1-1; V gene: TRBV6-6; clone size: many; CDR3 length: 10; CDR3 DNA: TGTGCCAGCATGTTGACTGAAGCTTTCTTT; CDR3 protein: CASMLTEAFF
D gene: TRBD2; J gene: TRBJ2-7; V gene: TRBV5-1; clone size: .; CDR3 length: 15; CDR3 DNA: TGCGCCAGCGAGTCTAGCGGGAGTGGGTCCTACGATCAGTACTTC; CDR3 protein: CASESSGSGSYDQYF
D gene: TRBD1; J gene: TRBJ2-7; V gene: TRBV7-8; clone size: .; CDR3 length: 15; CDR3 DNA: TGTGCCAGCAGCTTATACCGGACAGGTACCTACGAGCAGTACTTC; CDR3 protein: CASSLYRTGTYEQYF
D gene: .; J gene: TRBJ2-5; V gene: TRBV13; clone size: .; CDR3 length: 15; CDR3 DNA: TGTGCCAGCAGCGGCACCGGGACTCGAGTGGAGACCCAGTACTTC; CDR3 protein: CASSGTGTRVETQYF
D gene: .; J gene: TRBJ1-4; V gene: TRBV5-1; clone size: .; CDR3 length: 14; CDR3 DNA: TGCGCCAGCAGCTTGTCTGTCGGGGATGAAAAACTGTTTTTT; CDR3 protein: CASSLSVGDEKLFF
D gene: .; J gene: TRBJ2-3; V gene: TRBV20-1; clone size: .; CDR3 length: 15; CDR3 DNA: TGCAGTGCTAGGAAAGGGCCGCGGATTGCAGATACGCAGTATTTT; CDR3 protein: CSARKGPRIADTQYF
D gene: .; J gene: TRBJ2-5; V gene: TRBV10-3; clone size: .; CDR3 length: 16; CDR3 DNA: TGTGCCATCAGTGAGTCGGCGGACACAAATGGGGAGACCCAGTACTTC; CDR3 protein: CAISESADTNGETQYF
D gene: .; J gene: TRBJ2-2; V gene: TRBV20-1; clone size: .; CDR3 length: 15; CDR3 DNA: TGCAGTGCCACAGGCGAGCCCACTGTGGCCGGGGAGCTGTTTTTT; CDR3 protein: CSATGEPTVAGELFF
D gene: .; J gene: TRBJ2-3; V gene: TRBV12-5; clone size: .; CDR3 length: 15; CDR3 DNA: TGTGCTAGTGGTTTGTCCGGGACGCCGGGAGATACGCAGTATTTT; CDR3 protein: CASGLSGTPGDTQYF
D gene: .; J gene: TRBJ2-5; V gene: TRBV27; clone size: .; CDR3 length: 16; CDR3 DNA: TGTGCCAGCAGTTTATTCTCCGGCTATGGCGAAGAGACCCAGTACTTC; CDR3 protein: CASSLFSGYGEETQYF
D gene: .; J gene: TRBJ2-1; V gene: TRBV7-2; clone size: .; CDR3 length: 16; CDR3 DNA: TGTGCCAGCCGCTCGGGACGCCAGAGCTCCTACAATGAGCAGTTCTTC; CDR3 protein: CASRSGRQSSYNEQFF
D gene: .; J gene: TRBJ2-1; V gene: TRBV7-2; clone size: many; CDR3 length: 15; CDR3 DNA: TGTGCCAGCAGCTTAGAACGGAGCTCCTACAATGAGCAGTTCTTC; CDR3 protein: CASSLERSSYNEQFF
D gene: .; J gene: TRBJ2-1; V gene: TRBV11-2; clone size: few; CDR3 length: 16; CDR3 DNA: TGTGCCAGCAGCTTACAAACGGGGAGCTCCTACAATGAGCAGTTCTTC; CDR3 protein: CASSLQTGSSYNEQFF
D gene: TRBD2; J gene: TRBJ2-7; V gene: TRBV12-3/TRBV12-4; clone size: .; CDR3 length: 13; CDR3 DNA: TGTGCCAGCACCTCGGCGGGGGGGTACGAGCAGTACTTC; CDR3 protein: CASTSAGGYEQYF
D gene: .; J gene: TRBJ2-3; V gene: TRBV4-2; clone size: medium-sized; CDR3 length: 14; CDR3 DNA: TGTGCCAGCAGCCAAGATGGCTCGATCGATACGCAGTATTTT; CDR3 protein: CASSQDGSIDTQYF
D gene: TRBD2; J gene: TRBJ2-7; V gene: TRBV6-1; clone size: .; CDR3 length: 14; CDR3 DNA: TGTGCCAGCGGAATTAGCGGGGCAGTCTACGAGCAGTACTTC; CDR3 protein: CASGISGAVYEQYF
D gene: TRBD1; J gene: TRBJ2-1; V gene: TRBV12-3/TRBV12-4; clone size: .; CDR3 length: 15; CDR3 DNA: TGTGCCAGCAGGATGGGACAGGGGATAGTCAATGAGCAGTTCTTC; CDR3 protein: CASRMGQGIVNEQFF
D gene: .; J gene: TRBJ2-5; V gene: TRBV6-2/TRBV6-3; clone size: few; CDR3 length: 11; CDR3 DNA: TGTGCCAGCAGTTACGACGAGACCCAGTACTTC; CDR3 protein: CASSYDETQYF
D gene: .; J gene: TRBJ2-3; V gene: TRBV7-6; clone size: many; CDR3 length: 14; CDR3 DNA: TGTGCCAGCAGCTTAGGAGGCCGGACAGATACGCAGTATTTT; CDR3 protein: CASSLGGRTDTQYF
D gene: .; J gene: TRBJ1-2; V gene: TRBV7-6; clone size: .; CDR3 length: 15; CDR3 DNA: TGTGCCAGCAGCTTAGAAGCGGGTTTCAACTATGGCTACACCTTC; CDR3 protein: CASSLEAGFNYGYTF
D gene: .; J gene: TRBJ2-1; V gene: TRBV7-8; clone size: few; CDR3 length: 9; CDR3 DNA: TGTGCCAGCAGCCCACGACAGATCTTC; CDR3 protein: CASSPRQIF
D gene: TRBD1; J gene: TRBJ2-5; V gene: TRBV5-1; clone size: few; CDR3 length: 15; CDR3 DNA: TGCGCCAGCAGCTTAAACAGGGGATGGGAAGAGACCCAGTACTTC; CDR3 protein: CASSLNRGWEETQYF
D gene: .; J gene: TRBJ2-5; V gene: TRBV5-6; clone size: .; CDR3 length: 15; CDR3 DNA: TGTGCCAGCAGCCCGAGCGGGTCAGGTCAAGAGACCCAGTACTTC; CDR3 protein: CASSPSGSGQETQYF
D gene: .; J gene: TRBJ2-3; V gene: TRBV5-4; clone size: .; CDR3 length: 15; CDR3 DNA: TGTGCCAGCAGCCTCCGGGCGGGGGCCCGCGATACGCAGTATTTT; CDR3 protein: CASSLRAGARDTQYF
D gene: TRBD1; J gene: TRBJ2-3; V gene: TRBV7-3; clone size: .; CDR3 length: 17; CDR3 DNA: TGTGCCAGCAGTACCGGGACAGGGGGCGAAAGCACAGATACGCAGTATTTT; CDR3 protein: CASSTGTGGESTDTQYF
D gene: .; J gene: TRBJ1-1; V gene: TRBV27; clone size: .; CDR3 length: 14; CDR3 DNA: TGTGCCAGCAGTTTATCTCTCGGTGGGGCTGAAGCTTTCTTT; CDR3 protein: CASSLSLGGAEAFF
D gene: .; J gene: TRBJ1-5; V gene: TRBV27; clone size: few; CDR3 length: 15; CDR3 DNA: TGTGCCAGCAGTTTAGGGCGGGGATTACAATGGCCCCAGCATTTT; CDR3 protein: CASSLGRGLQWPQHF
D gene: TRBD1; J gene: TRBJ2-7; V gene: TRBV7-3; clone size: few; CDR3 length: 15; CDR3 DNA: TGTGCCAGCAGCCCCGGGACAGGACCCTCCTACGAGCAGTACTTC; CDR3 protein: CASSPGTGPSYEQYF
D gene: .; J gene: TRBJ1-6; V gene: TRBV12-3/TRBV12-4; clone size: few; CDR3 length: 15; CDR3 DNA: TGTGCCAGCAGTTTAGCGGGTTTTGTGTTTAAACCCCTCCACTTT; CDR3 protein: CASSLAGFVFKPLHF
D gene: TRBD1; J gene: TRBJ1-1; V gene: TRBV2; clone size: few; CDR3 length: 14; CDR3 DNA: TGTGCCAGCAGTGATCCTACAGGGGTTTCTGAAGCTTTCTTT; CDR3 protein: CASSDPTGVSEAFF
D gene: .; J gene: TRBJ1-6; V gene: TRBV29-1; clone size: .; CDR3 length: 13; CDR3 DNA: TGCAGCGTCCCCCGTTCCCCGAATTCACCCCTCCACTTT; CDR3 protein: CSVPRSPNSPLHF
D gene: TRBD1; J gene: TRBJ2-2; V gene: TRBV7-9; clone size: .; CDR3 length: 16; CDR3 DNA: TGTGCCAGCGGGGCCCTCAGGGACAGGGCCACCGGGGAGCTGTTTTTT; CDR3 protein: CASGALRDRATGELFF
D gene: TRBD2; J gene: TRBJ2-7; V gene: TRBV7-8; clone size: few; CDR3 length: 15; CDR3 DNA: TGTGCCAGCAGCCCGGCTGATAGCGGGGCCTACGAGCAGTACTTC; CDR3 protein: CASSPADSGAYEQYF
D gene: TRBD1; J gene: TRBJ1-1; V gene: TRBV5-1; clone size: .; CDR3 length: 15; CDR3 DNA: TGCGCCAGCAGCTCAAGGGGGCCCGAGGCTACTGAAGCTTTCTTT; CDR3 protein: CASSSRGPEATEAFF
D gene: .; J gene: TRBJ2-5; V gene: TRBV27; clone size: .; CDR3 length: 14; CDR3 DNA: TGTGCCAGCAGTTTAAGTAGGGCCTCCTCGACCCAGTACTTC; CDR3 protein: CASSLSRASSTQYF
D gene: TRBD1; J gene: TRBJ2-7; V gene: TRBV4-2; clone size: .; CDR3 length: 18; CDR3 DNA: TGTGCCAGCAGCCCGACGCCGTCCACCGGGACAGGGATCCACGAGCAGTACTTC; CDR3 protein: CASSPTPSTGTGIHEQYF
D gene: TRBD2; J gene: TRBJ2-1; V gene: TRBV7-8; clone size: .; CDR3 length: 15; CDR3 DNA: TGTGCCAGCAAAAAGGGTAGCGGGAGGCTTGATGAGCAGTTCTTC; CDR3 protein: CASKKGSGRLDEQFF
D gene: .; J gene: TRBJ2-5; V gene: TRBV28; clone size: .; CDR3 length: 14; CDR3 DNA: TGTGCCAGCAGTCCCGACTGGAACGAAGAGACCCAGTACTTC; CDR3 protein: CASSPDWNEETQYF
D gene: TRBD2; J gene: TRBJ2-1; V gene: TRBV27; clone size: .; CDR3 length: 16; CDR3 DNA: TGTGCCAGCAGTTTCAGAGGCGGGAGGGCTGACAATGAGCAGTTCTTC; CDR3 protein: CASSFRGGRADNEQFF
D gene: .; J gene: TRBJ1-6; V gene: TRBV7-3; clone size: .; CDR3 length: 15; CDR3 DNA: TGTGCCAGCAGCTCGGGACCGCCACATAATTCACCCCTCCACTTT; CDR3 protein: CASSSGPPHNSPLHF
D gene: TRBD1; J gene: TRBJ1-1; V gene: TRBV10-3; clone size: .; CDR3 length: 14; CDR3 DNA: TGTGCCACCATGACAGGGGAGGGGAACACTGAAGCTTTCTTT; CDR3 protein: CATMTGEGNTEAFF
D gene: TRBD1; J gene: TRBJ1-5; V gene: TRBV7-6; clone size: .; CDR3 length: 15; CDR3 DNA: TGTGCCAGCAGCTCCCAGGGGGGGGGCAATCAGCCCCAGCATTTT; CDR3 protein: CASSSQGGGNQPQHF
D gene: TRBD2; J gene: TRBJ2-3; V gene: TRBV7-9; clone size: few; CDR3 length: 19; CDR3 DNA: TGTGCCAGCAGCCCTCGACAGGGACTAGCGGGAGAGAACACAGATACGCAGTATTTT; CDR3 protein: CASSPRQGLAGENTDTQYF